Following are 6 T cell receptor beta chains from one sample sequenced in a study of beta chain features in type 1 diabetes (dated by TCRdb to the late 2010s). The library was prepared using the immunoSEQ multiplex PCR assay. The entire isolated RNA was reverse transcribed using the High Capacity cDNA Reverse Transcription Kit, and thus expressed TCRB transcripts were sequenced. TCRdb obtained this table from immuneACCESS and retained in-frame rearrangements with V and J assigned. These tables miss some clones; where compared with another copy, unresolved V genes account for less than half of the shortfall, and the remainder is unexplained. This sample gives more than 250,000 clones in total; around 15% of them show up just once. The top ten clonotypes cover 0.017% of the sample. No antigen has been assigned to these receptors. The paper as a whole reports these results and caveats: A moderate but significant shortening of TCRB CDR3 length was observed in type 1 diabetes patients in all four CD4+ subsets.

Material for sequencing was naive CD4+ T cells from blood. The cell subset or site label, read with the paper, signifies: true naive CD4+ T cells. The source of these receptors is a young man with type 1 diabetes.

J is TRBJ2-2 and V is TRBV4-2, with TRBD2 identical over 11 bases. The J segment lost 4 bases and the V segment lost 3 bases, leaving 10 bases of the junction unmatched. Germline lookup yields CDR1 LGHNA and CDR2 YNFKEQ. CDR3 size: 18 residues. CDR3 protein: CASSQGGLAGGSTGELFF. DNA for the CDR3: TGTGCCAGCAGCCAGGGGGGGCTAGCGGGAGGAAGCACCGGGGAGCTGTTTTTT.

The rearrangement uses TRBV5-1 and TRBJ1-2, with a possible D match to TRBD1 (6 bases). Trimming left V 7 bases short and J 0 bases short, with 13 bases between. Looked up from germline, CDR1 is SGHRS and CDR2 is YFSETQ. The CDR3 runs to 14 residues. The DNA of the CDR3 is TGCGCCAGCCGGCAGGGGCTATCTAACTATGGCTACACCTTC. Amino acid sequence: CASRQGLSNYGYTF.

This rearrangement joins TRBV28 to TRBJ2-7, with 9 bases matching TRBD2. Per germline, CDR1 MDHEN and CDR2 SYDVKM. This CDR3 comprises 15 residues. The V and J ends lost 6 bases and 4 bases, in that order; junction bases with no gene match: 10. The CDR3 reads CASRASGIIRYEQYF. The CDR3 coding sequence is TGTGCCAGCAGGGCTAGCGGGATCATTCGGTACGAGCAGTACTTC.

In this sample, this clone turned up a few times. This chain uses TRBV18 with TRBJ2-5; no definite D call. With 1 base removed from V and 3 bases from J, the gap between germline ends came to 6 bases. The V gene's germline CDR1 is KGHSH and CDR2 LQKENI. This CDR3 is 13 amino acids long. CDR3 nucleotide sequence: TGTGCCAGCTCACCACTTTTAAAAGAGACCCAGTACTTC. It encodes CASSPLLKETQYF.

This chain joins TRBV7-3 and TRBJ2-7, with D possibly being TRBD2 (5 bases). The length of the CDR3 is 13 residues. The germline V and J ends were trimmed by 5 bases and 2 bases, with 10 bases remaining between them. The germline CDR1 and CDR2 sequences are SGHTA and FQGTGA. CDR3 bases: TGTGCCAGCAGCGCCCCCGGGACCTACGAGCAGTACTTC. Its protein product is CASSAPGTYEQYF.

The chain has TRBV18 and TRBJ2-3; perhaps TRBD2 as D (6 bases). Per germline, CDR1 KGHSH and CDR2 LQKENI. Between the trimmed V and J ends, which lost 4 bases and 3 bases, there was a span of 17 bases. The CDR3 totals 16 residues. CDR3 in DNA: TGTGCCAGCTCACGAAACGGCGGGGAAGCGACAGATACGCAGTATTTT. Protein sequence: CASSRNGGEATDTQYF.